This T cell receptor (beta chain) is from a study of shared clonotypes between healthy human individuals. Study-wide results and caveats: Generally, naive subsets came out with larger estimated richness than memory subsets.

On this clone itself: Its antigen remains unidentified.

Per the study methods: For the immunoSEQ data, sequences were junction-only without quality scores, so filtering differed. The repertoire was sequenced with immunoSEQ multiplex PCR; TCRdb's copy has only in-frame clones and lacks some. V and J calls and clone size are those listed in that table; D and trimming were worked out from the DNA. Of some 700,000 clones in the sample, about nine tenths were seen once. The study enrolled healthy HIV-negative adults without recent acute infections or vaccinations as donors. CD45RO+ cells went into CD8 memory alongside CCR7-negative CD45RA+ TemRA cells. The sequence was collected from a man in his late teens or twenties in good health. Some clones in this sample may be carry-over from other donors' samples. The sequenced sample consisted of memory CD8+ T cells from PBMCs. Subset described: CD45RO+ cells pooled with CCR7-negative TemRA cells.

The CDR3 spells CASSLAQMGVNTEAFF. The CDR3 bases are TGTGCCAGCAGCTTAGCACAAATGGGGGTGAACACTGAAGCTTTCTTT. This chain connects TRBV7-6 to TRBJ1-1; tentatively, D is TRBD1 (5 bases). The CDR3 is 16 amino acids. The germline CDR1 and CDR2 sequences are SGHVS and FNYEAQ. The V gene lost 0 bases and the J gene lost 0 bases, with 11 bases spanning the gap.